The T cell receptor (beta chain) under discussion was sequenced for a study of cytomegalovirus exposure and HLA in healthy donors. The PCR contained 60 Vbeta and 13 Jbeta primers. Profiled with immunoSEQ multiplex PCR; TCRdb holds only in-frame clones, not every one. The sample contains more than 150,000 clones, just under 80% of which appear only once. V was clipped by 7 bases and J by 4 bases; unmatched bases: 9. The germline V gene has CDR1 SQVTM and CDR2 ANQGSEA. The CDR3 is made up of 16 amino acids. The clonotype comes from a woman younger than 45 in good health and CMV-seronegative. Sequenced input: PBMCs. The chain combines TRBV29-1 with TRBJ2-1; 14 bases are a match to TRBD2. The CDR3 DNA sequence: TGCAGCGCCACCGGGACTAGCGGGGGAGAGTACAATGAGCAGTTCTTC. Protein: CSATGTSGGEYNEQFF.